The T cell receptor (beta chain) described here comes from a study of blood T cell repertoires in COVID-19. Study information: Samples representing acute and convalescent COVID-19 were sourced from the United States, Italy and Spain. Sample material is recorded as cDNA or gDNA derived from T cells, B-cell-depleted T cells, or PBMCs.

Germline V lookup: CDR1 MDHEN, CDR2 SYDVKM. The CDR3 consists of 12 residues. Trimming removed 3 bases from V and 5 bases from J, with 4 bases in between. In the source study's methods: Reference gene primer amplification gave estimated nucleated cell counts. The assay was immunoSEQ multiplex PCR, and TCRdb's table has in-frame clones only and misses some. For V, J and clone size, that table is used; D and trimming come from the DNA. This table has 63,000 or so clones, 82% appearing once. The rearrangement uses TRBV28 and TRBJ1-4, with D hard to call. The sequence derives from a man aged 80 or over with active COVID-19. The source material was peripheral blood. In nucleotides, the CDR3 is TGTGCCAGCAGTTTCCAGAATGAAAAACTGTTTTTT. Its protein product is CASSFQNEKLFF.